What follows is one T cell receptor (beta chain) and its context. Its target is not known. The data derive from a study of T cells in Graves' hyperthyroidism and ophthalmopathy. General study points: In the blood, most expanded thyroid clonotypes above 0.001 appeared as well. Median prediction lead before ophthalmopathy onset was 6.5 months with the model.

Extraction of PBMCs used approximately 10 ml of fresh peripheral blood. TCR beta CDR3 regions were amplified from RNA. In the first-round RT-PCR of the TCR CDR3, the HTBI primer set was used. Using its own MiXCR run on the multiplex PCR reads, TCRdb lists one record per CDR3 protein. There are under 400,000 distinct CDR3 sequences in the sample; about 18% occur only once, and 45% to 50% lies in the top ten. The CDR3 runs to 14 residues. Trimming took 4 bases from V and 8 from J, leaving 15 bases between them. Per the germline V gene, CDR1 is LNHDA and CDR2 is SQIVND (reference sequence). V is TRBV19 and J is TRBJ2-1; possibly TRBD1 for D (6 bases). The sample was blood. The clonotype originates from a woman aged 50 to 60 with Graves' hyperthyroidism. The DNA of the CDR3 is TGTGCCAGTAGTAGACAGGTCGGCCCTGATGAGCAGTTCTTC. It yields the protein CASSRQVGPDEQFF.